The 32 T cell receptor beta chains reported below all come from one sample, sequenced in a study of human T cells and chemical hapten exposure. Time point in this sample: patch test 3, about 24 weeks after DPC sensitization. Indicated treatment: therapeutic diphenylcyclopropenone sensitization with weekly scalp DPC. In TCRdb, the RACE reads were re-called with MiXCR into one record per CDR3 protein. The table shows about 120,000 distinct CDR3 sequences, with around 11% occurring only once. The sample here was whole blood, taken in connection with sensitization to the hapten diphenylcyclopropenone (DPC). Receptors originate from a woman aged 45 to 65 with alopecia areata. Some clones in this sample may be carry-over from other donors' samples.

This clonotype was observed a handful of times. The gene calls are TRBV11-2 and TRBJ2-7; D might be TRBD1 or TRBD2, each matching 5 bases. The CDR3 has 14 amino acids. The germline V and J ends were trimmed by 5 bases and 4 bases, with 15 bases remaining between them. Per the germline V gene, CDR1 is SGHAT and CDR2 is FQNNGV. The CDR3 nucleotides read TGTGCCAGCAGCCCGGCCGGGACCTTATACGAGCAGTACTTC. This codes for CASSPAGTLYEQYF.

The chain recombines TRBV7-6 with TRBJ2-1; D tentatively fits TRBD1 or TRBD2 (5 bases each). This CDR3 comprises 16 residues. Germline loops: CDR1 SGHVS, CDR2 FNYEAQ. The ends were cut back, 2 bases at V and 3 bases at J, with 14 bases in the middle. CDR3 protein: CASSLRDGGLYNEQFF. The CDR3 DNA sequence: TGTGCCAGCAGCTTACGGGACGGTGGCCTCTACAATGAGCAGTTCTTC.

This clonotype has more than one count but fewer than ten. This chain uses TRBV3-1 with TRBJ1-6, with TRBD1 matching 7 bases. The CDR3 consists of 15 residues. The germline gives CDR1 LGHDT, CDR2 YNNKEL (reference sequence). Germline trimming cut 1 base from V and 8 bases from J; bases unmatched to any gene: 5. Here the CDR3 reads CASSQGTGVHSPLHF. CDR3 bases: TGTGCCAGCAGCCAAGGGACAGGAGTTCATTCACCCCTCCACTTT.

In nucleotides, the CDR3 is TGTGCCAGCAGCTTCGAGACCTCACCCCTCCACTTT. This translates into CASSFETSPLHF. The V call is TRBV7-9, the J call TRBJ1-6; unclear D gene. V lost 3 bases and J 10 bases, leaving 7 bases between the germline ends. Germline V gene sequence: CDR1 SEHNR, CDR2 FQNEAQ (reference sequence). This CDR3 spans 12 amino acids.

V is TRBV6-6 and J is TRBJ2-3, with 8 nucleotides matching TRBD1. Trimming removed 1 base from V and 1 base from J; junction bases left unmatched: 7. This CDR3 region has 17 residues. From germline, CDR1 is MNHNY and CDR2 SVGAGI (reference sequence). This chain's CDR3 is CASSYYQGARGTDTQYF. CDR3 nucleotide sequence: TGTGCCAGCAGTTACTATCAGGGGGCCAGGGGCACAGATACGCAGTATTTT.

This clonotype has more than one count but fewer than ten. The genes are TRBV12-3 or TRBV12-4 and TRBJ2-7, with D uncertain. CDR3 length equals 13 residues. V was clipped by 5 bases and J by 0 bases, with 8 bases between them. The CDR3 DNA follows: TGTGCCAGCAGTCCCCGGTCCTCCTACGAGCAGTACTTC. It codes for CASSPRSSYEQYF.

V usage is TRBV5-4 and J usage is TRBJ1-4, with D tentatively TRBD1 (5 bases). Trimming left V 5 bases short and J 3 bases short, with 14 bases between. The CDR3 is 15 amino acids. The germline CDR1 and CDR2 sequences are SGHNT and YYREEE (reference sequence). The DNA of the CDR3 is TGTGCCAGCAGTCCGGGACTGGCCTCTAATGAAAAACTGTTTTTT. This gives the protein CASSPGLASNEKLFF.

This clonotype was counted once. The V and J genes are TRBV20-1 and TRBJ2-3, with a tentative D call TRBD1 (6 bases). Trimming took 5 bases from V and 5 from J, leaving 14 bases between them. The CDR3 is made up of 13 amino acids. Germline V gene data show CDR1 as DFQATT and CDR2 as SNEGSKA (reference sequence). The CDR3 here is CSAHTGRGDTQYF. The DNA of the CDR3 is TGCAGTGCTCATACAGGGAGAGGAGATACGCAGTATTTT.

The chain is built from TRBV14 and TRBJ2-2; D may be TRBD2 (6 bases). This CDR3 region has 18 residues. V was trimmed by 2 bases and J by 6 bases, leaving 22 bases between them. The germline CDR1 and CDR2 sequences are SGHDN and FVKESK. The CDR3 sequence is CASSQLLGGLSSAGELFF. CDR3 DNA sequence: TGTGCCAGCAGCCAACTATTAGGAGGGCTCTCAAGCGCCGGGGAGCTGTTTTTT.

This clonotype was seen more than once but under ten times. The CDR3 spells CASRAPGTSGGGDTQYF. CDR3 coding DNA: TGTGCCAGCCGCGCCCCCGGGACTAGCGGAGGAGGGGATACGCAGTATTTT. The chain has TRBV12-3 or TRBV12-4 and TRBJ2-3, with 11 bases identical to TRBD2. J gave up 6 bases and V 8 bases, and 16 bases lay outside the gene matches. The CDR3 consists of 17 residues.

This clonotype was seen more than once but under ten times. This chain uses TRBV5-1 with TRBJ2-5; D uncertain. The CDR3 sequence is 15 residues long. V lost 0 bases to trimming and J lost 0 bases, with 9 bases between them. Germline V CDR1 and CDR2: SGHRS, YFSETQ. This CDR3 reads CASSLGGGYQETQYF. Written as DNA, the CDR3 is TGCGCCAGCAGCTTGGGTGGTGGGTACCAAGAGACCCAGTACTTC.

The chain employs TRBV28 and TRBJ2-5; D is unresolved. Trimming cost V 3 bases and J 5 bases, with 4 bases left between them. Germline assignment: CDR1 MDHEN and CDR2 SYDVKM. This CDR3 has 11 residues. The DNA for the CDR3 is TGTGCCAGCAGTTTTTCTGAGACCCAGTACTTC. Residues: CASSFSETQYF.

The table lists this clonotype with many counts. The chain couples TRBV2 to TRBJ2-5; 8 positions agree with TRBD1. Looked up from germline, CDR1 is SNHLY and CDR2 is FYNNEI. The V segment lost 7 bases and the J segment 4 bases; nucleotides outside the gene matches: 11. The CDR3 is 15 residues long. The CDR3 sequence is CASKIGTGVSETQYF. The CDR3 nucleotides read TGTGCCAGCAAGATAGGGACAGGTGTTTCAGAGACCCAGTACTTC.

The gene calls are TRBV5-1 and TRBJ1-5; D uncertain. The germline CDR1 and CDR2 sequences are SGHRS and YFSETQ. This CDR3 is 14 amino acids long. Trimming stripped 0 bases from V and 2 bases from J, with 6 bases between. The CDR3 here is CASSLAAGNQPQHF. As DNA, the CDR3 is TGCGCCAGCAGCTTGGCCGCGGGCAATCAGCCCCAGCATTTT.

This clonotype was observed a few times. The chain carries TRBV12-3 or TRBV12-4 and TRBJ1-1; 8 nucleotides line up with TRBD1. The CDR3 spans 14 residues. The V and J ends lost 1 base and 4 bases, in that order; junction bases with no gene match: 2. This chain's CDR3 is CASSLGQGATEAFF. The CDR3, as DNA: TGTGCCAGCAGTTTAGGCCAGGGGGCCACTGAAGCTTTCTTT.

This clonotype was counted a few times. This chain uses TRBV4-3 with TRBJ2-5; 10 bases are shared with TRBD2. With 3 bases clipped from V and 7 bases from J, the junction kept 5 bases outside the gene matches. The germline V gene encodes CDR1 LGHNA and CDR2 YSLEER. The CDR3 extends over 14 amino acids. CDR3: CASSQTSGPGTQYF. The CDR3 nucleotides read TGCGCCAGCAGCCAGACTAGCGGGCCGGGGACCCAGTACTTC.

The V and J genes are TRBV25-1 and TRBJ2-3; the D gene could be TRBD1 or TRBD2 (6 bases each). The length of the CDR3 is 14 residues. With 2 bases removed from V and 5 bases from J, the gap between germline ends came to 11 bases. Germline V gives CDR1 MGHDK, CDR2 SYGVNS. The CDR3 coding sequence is TGTGCCAGCAGTGAACTGGGGGGCGGAGATACGCAGTATTTT. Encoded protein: CASSELGGGDTQYF.

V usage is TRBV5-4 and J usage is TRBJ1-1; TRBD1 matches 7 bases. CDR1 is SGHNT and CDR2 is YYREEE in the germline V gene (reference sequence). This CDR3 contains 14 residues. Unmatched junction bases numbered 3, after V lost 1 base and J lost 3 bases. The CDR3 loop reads CASSLTGEDTEAFF. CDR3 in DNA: TGTGCCAGCAGCTTGACAGGGGAGGACACTGAAGCTTTCTTT.

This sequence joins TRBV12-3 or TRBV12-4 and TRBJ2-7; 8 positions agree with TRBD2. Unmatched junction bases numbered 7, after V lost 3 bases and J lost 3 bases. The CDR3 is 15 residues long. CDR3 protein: CASSFAPGRGYEQYF. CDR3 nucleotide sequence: TGTGCCAGCAGTTTCGCTCCCGGGAGGGGCTACGAGCAGTACTTC.

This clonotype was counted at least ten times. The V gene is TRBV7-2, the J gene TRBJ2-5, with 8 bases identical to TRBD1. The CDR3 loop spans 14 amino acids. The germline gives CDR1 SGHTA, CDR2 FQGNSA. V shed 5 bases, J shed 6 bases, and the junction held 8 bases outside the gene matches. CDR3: CASSRSRGQKTQYF. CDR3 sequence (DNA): TGTGCCAGCAGCCGCTCCAGGGGGCAAAAGACCCAGTACTTC.

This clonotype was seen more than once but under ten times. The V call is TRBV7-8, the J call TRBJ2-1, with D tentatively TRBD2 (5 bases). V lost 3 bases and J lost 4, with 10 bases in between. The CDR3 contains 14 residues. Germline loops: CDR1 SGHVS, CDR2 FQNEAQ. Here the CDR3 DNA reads TGTGCCAGCAGCTTTCTAGCTCTTTACAATGAGCAGTTCTTC. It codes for CASSFLALYNEQFF.

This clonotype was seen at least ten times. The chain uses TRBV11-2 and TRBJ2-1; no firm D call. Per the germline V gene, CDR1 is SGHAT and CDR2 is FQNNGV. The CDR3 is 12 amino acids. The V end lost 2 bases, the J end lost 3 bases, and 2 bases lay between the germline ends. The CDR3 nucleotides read TGTGCCAGCAGCTTAAACTACAATGAGCAGTTCTTC. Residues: CASSLNYNEQFF.

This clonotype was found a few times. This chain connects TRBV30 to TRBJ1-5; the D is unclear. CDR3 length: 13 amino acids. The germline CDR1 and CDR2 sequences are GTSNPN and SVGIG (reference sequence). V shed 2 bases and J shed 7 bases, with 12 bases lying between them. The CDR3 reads CAWSSAGGQPQHF. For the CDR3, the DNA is TGTGCCTGGAGTTCGGCGGGCGGGCAGCCCCAGCATTTT.

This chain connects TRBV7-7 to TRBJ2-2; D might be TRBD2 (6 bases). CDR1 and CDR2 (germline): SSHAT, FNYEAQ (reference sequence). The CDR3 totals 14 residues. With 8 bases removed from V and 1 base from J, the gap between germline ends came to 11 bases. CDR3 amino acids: CASSIAVNTGELFF. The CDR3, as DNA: TGTGCCAGCTCAATAGCGGTGAACACCGGGGAGCTGTTTTTT.

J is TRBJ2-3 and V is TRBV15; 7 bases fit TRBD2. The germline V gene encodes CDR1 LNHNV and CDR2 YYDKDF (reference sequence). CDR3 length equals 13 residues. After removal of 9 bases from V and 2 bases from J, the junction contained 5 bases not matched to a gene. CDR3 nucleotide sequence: TGTGCCACTTCGAGCGGGGTCACAGATACGCAGTATTTT. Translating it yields CATSSGVTDTQYF.

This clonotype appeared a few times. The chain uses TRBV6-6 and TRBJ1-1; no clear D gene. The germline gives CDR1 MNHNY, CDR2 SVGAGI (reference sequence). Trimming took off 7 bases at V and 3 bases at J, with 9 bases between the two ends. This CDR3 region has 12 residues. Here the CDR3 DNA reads TGTGCCAGCACCTATAGCGACACTGAAGCTTTCTTT. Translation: CASTYSDTEAFF.

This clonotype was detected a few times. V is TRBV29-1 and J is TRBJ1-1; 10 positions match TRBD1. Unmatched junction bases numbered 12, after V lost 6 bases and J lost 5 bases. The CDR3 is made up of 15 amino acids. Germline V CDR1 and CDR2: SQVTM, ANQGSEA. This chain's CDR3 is CSVPLRGTGDTEAFF. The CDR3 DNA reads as TGCAGCGTACCCCTACGGGGGACAGGGGATACTGAAGCTTTCTTT.

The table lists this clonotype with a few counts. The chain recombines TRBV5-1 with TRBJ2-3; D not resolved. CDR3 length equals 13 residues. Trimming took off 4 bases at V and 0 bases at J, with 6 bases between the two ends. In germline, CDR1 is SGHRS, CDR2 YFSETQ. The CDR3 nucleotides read TGCGCCAGCAGCGCGCCAAGCACAGATACGCAGTATTTT. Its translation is CASSAPSTDTQYF.

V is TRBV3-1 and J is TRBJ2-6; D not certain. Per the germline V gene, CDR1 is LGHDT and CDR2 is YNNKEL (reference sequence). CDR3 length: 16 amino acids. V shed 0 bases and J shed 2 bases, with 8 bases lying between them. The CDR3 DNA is TGTGCCAGCAGCCAAGAGAAACGGGCTGGGGCCAACGTCCTGACTTTC. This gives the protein CASSQEKRAGANVLTF.

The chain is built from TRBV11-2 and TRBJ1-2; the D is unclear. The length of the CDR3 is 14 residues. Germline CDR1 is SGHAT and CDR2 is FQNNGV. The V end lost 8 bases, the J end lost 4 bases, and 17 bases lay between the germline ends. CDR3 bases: TGTGCCAGCCTAGACCCGTCGTGGAGCTATGGCTACACCTTC. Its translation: CASLDPSWSYGYTF.

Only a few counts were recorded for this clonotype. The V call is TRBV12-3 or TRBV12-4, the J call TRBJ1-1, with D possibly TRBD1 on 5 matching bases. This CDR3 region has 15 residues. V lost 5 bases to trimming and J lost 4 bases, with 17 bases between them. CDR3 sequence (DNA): TGTGCCAGCAGTACCGAGGGGACCCTCGGCACTGAAGCTTTCTTT. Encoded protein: CASSTEGTLGTEAFF.

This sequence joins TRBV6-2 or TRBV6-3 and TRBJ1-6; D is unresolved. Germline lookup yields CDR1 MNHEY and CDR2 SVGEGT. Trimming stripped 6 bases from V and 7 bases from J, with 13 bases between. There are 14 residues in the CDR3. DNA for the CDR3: TGTGCCAGCAGGTACCGGACGCGGAATTCACCCCTCCACTTT. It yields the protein CASRYRTRNSPLHF.